This TCR beta chain was sequenced during a study of regulatory and conventional T cells in RAG deficiency. The study, taken as a whole, reports: Compared with controls, unique Treg TCR beta sequences dropped roughly 96-fold in Omenn syndrome and CID/AS. In Omenn syndrome, sorted "Tregs" may be peripherally activated cells. Shorter CDR3s in all patient subsets; >85% Treg-Tconv overlap in Omenn.

Generated by immunoSEQ multiplex PCR, the TCRdb table keeps only in-frame clones and is missing some. The table shows 32,000 or so clones, with approximately 90% occurring only once. About this clone: Its matching antigen is unknown.

The germline V gene has CDR1 SGHTA and CDR2 FQGNSA. The CDR3 runs to 16 residues. Trimming took 1 base from V and 8 from J, leaving 18 bases between them. Separately, the same data were catalogued under a study of regulatory T cells. That paper adds: The PCR used 52 TRBV and 13 TRBJ primers.

This clonotype was sampled from a human donor in good health. J is TRBJ2-1 and V is TRBV7-2; no firm D call. Sequenced: CD8+ T cells sorted from blood. DNA for the CDR3: TGTGCCAGCAGCTTAGTCGACGGATCAACGGAAGATGAGCAGTTCTTC. Translating gives CASSLVDGSTEDEQFF. Full variable domain (outside the CDR3, taken from reference TRBV7-2 and TRBJ2-1): GAGVSQSPSNKVTEKGKDVELRCDPISGHTALYWYRQSLGQGLEFLIYFQGNSAPDKSGLPSDRFSAERTGGSVSTLTIQRTQQEDSAVYLCASSLVDGSTEDEQFFGPGTRLTVL.